The next 22 T cell receptor beta chains were all read from a single sample in a study of blood T cells in healthy people across ages. Primed by a sample-barcoded 5' primer and a J-beta primer mix, a second PCR proceeded for 7 to 11 cycles. TCRdb independently ran MiXCR on the 5' RACE reads; one entry per CDR3 protein. The sample contains 800,000 or so distinct CDR3 sequences, 46% of which appear only once. Sequencing used blood. The receptors were sampled from a man older than 75 in good health.

V usage is TRBV20-1 and J usage is TRBJ1-5; no clear D. Germline assignment: CDR1 DFQATT and CDR2 SNEGSKA (reference sequence). The CDR3 has 14 amino acids. V lost 5 bases and J lost 2, with 13 bases in between. Here the CDR3 DNA reads TGCAGTGCTTCCTCGGGGTGGGGCAATCAGCCCCAGCATTTT. Protein product: CSASSGWGNQPQHF.

The chain recombines TRBV7-9 with TRBJ2-5; TRBD2 might be the D (5 bases). The CDR3 sequence is 14 residues long. With 2 bases removed from V and 11 bases from J, the gap between germline ends came to 18 bases. CDR1 SEHNR and CDR2 FQNEAQ come from the germline V gene (reference sequence). The CDR3 DNA reads as TGTGCCAGCAGCTTATTGGAGGCTACCGAAGAGCAGTACTTC. Translation: CASSLLEATEEQYF.

The table lists this clonotype with a few counts. This chain joins TRBV11-2 and TRBJ2-1, with 12 bases aligning to TRBD2. Germline-derived CDR1 and CDR2 are SGHAT and FQNNGV. V was pared by 7 bases and J by 9 bases, with 7 bases of the junction left unmatched. This CDR3 has 14 amino acids. CDR3 loop: CASTLAGGYFEQFF. The CDR3 DNA sequence: TGTGCCAGCACTCTAGCGGGAGGGTACTTTGAGCAGTTCTTC.

The chain recombines TRBV21-1 with TRBJ2-2; the table's TRBD1 call for D was not verified on the DNA. TRBV21-1 is a pseudogene locus. The length of the CDR3 is 16 residues. The CDR3: CASSKADRSNTGELFF. The CDR3 nucleotides read TGTGCCAGCAGCAAAGCCGACAGGTCGAACACCGGGGAGCTGTTTTTT.

As to this clonotype: Just one base apart from a much larger clone, this may be a read error. This chain connects TRBV29-1 to TRBJ1-1, with unresolved D. The CDR3 extends over 11 amino acids. Germline CDR1 SQVTM, CDR2 ANQGSEA. This CDR3 is CSVPWNTKAFF. In DNA form, the CDR3 reads TGCAGCGTTCCCTGGAACACTAAAGCTTTCTTT. The full variable domain, with the rest looked up from reference TRBV29-1 and TRBJ1-1, is SAVISQKPSRDICQRGTSLTIQCQVDSQVTMMFWYRQQPGQSLTLIATANQGSEATYESGFVIDKFPISRPNLTFSTLTVSNMSPEDSSIYLCSVPWNTKAFFGQGTRLTVV.

The genes are TRBV6-2 or TRBV6-3 and TRBJ2-3; TRBD2 matches 11 bases. J was trimmed by 2 bases and V by 2 bases; bases with no gene match: 3. CDR3 length: 16 amino acids. CDR1 is MNHEY and CDR2 is SVGEGT in the germline V gene. The CDR3 DNA sequence: TGTGCCAGCAGTTACCCGACTAGCGGGGTCACAGATACGCAGTATTTT. Protein product: CASSYPTSGVTDTQYF.

This chain joins TRBV29-1 and TRBJ2-7; D is unclear. CDR1 SQVTM and CDR2 ANQGSEA come from the germline V gene. V was clipped by 5 bases and J by 10 bases, with 24 bases between them. This CDR3 has 14 residues. CDR3 sequence (DNA): TGCAGCGTTTCTAACAGCCCGGACCCACGAGCCCAGTACTTC. It yields the protein CSVSNSPDPRAQYF.

The V and J genes are TRBV5-6 and TRBJ2-7; 7 nucleotides agree with TRBD2. The germline V gene encodes CDR1 SGHDT and CDR2 YYEEEE. CDR3 length: 15 residues. Trimming cost V 0 bases and J 7 bases; bases outside gene matches: 10. CDR3 nucleotide sequence: TGTGCCAGCAGCTTGGTGGCGGGAGCGGCCAATGAGCAGTACTTC. It specifies CASSLVAGAANEQYF.

This clonotype was recorded at least ten times. This chain uses TRBV5-4 with TRBJ2-7; a possible D gene is TRBD2 (5 bases). The CDR3 runs to 14 residues. V lost 4 bases and J 0 bases, leaving 11 bases between the germline ends. Germline V CDR1 and CDR2: SGHNT, YYREEE (reference sequence). The CDR3 DNA reads TGTGCCAGCAGCCCCGAGGGAGACTCCTACGAGCAGTACTTC. This gives the protein CASSPEGDSYEQYF.

The rearrangement uses TRBV29-1 and TRBJ1-1; possible D gene TRBD1, 5 bases. This CDR3 comprises 12 residues. The V end was cut by 4 bases, the J end by 10 bases, with 16 bases between. Germline CDR1 is SQVTM and CDR2 is ANQGSEA. The CDR3 DNA follows: TGCAGCGTTGGAGGGACCCCATTAGGAGCTTTCTTT. Protein: CSVGGTPLGAFF.

V usage is TRBV7-2 and J usage is TRBJ2-5; D gene unclear. This CDR3 is built from 14 residues. Trimming removed 5 bases from V and 2 bases from J, with 12 bases in between. CDR1 and CDR2 (germline): SGHTA, FQGNSA. CDR3 coding DNA: TGTGCCAGCAGCCCCCGTAGGGCACAAGAGACCCAGTACTTC. Its protein is CASSPRRAQETQYF.

V and J are TRBV20-1 and TRBJ2-7; 11 bases fit TRBD1. CDR1 is DFQATT and CDR2 is SNEGSKA in the germline V gene (reference sequence). The CDR3 spans 17 residues. J lost 1 base, V lost 6 bases, and 14 bases had no gene match. The CDR3 here is CSATRGTGGRGSYEQYF. The CDR3 DNA reads TGCAGTGCCACGCGCGGGACAGGGGGACGGGGTTCCTACGAGCAGTACTTC.

This chain links TRBV7-3 with TRBJ2-6; a possible D gene is TRBD1 (6 bases). CDR1 and CDR2 (germline): SGHTA, FQGTGA. V dropped 2 bases and J dropped 1 base, with 12 bases sitting between them. The CDR3 runs 17 residues. CDR3 bases: TGTGCCAGCAGCTTAGCAGGGGTTGGTTCTGGGGCCAACGTCCTGACTTTC. Translated, it gives CASSLAGVGSGANVLTF.

On this clonotype: A junction end diverges from the germline sequence, so it may reflect a read error. The chain joins TRBV18 to TRBJ2-5; D might be TRBD1 (5 bases). The assigned J gene may be wrong: the sequence end matches TRBJ2-7 better. CDR3 length equals 16 residues. The V gene's germline CDR1 is KGHSH and CDR2 LQKENI. The CDR3, as DNA: TGTGCCAGCTCACCACGAATCGCAGGGCGGTCCTCCGAGCAGTACTTC. Protein: CASSPRIAGRSSEQYF.

This clonotype was picked up a small number of times. This may arise from a read error, as a much more abundant clone is one base away. The CDR3 DNA reads as TGCAGCGGATTTGGGACTAGTGCACACAATGAGCAGTACTTC. Its protein is CSGFGTSAHNEQYF. The V call is TRBV29-1, the J call TRBJ2-5, with 8 bases lining up with TRBD2. The CDR3 loop spans 14 amino acids. Trimming cost V 7 bases and J 11 bases; bases outside gene matches: 18. Germline V lookup: CDR1 SQVTM, CDR2 ANQGSEA. The whole variable domain, filled in from reference TRBV29-1 and TRBJ2-5, reads SAVISQKPSRDICQRGTSLTIQCQVDSQVTMMFWYRQQPGQSLTLIATANQGSEATYESGFVIDKFPISRPNLTFSTLTVSNMSPEDSSIYLCSGFGTSAHNEQYFGPGTRLLVL.

The V and J genes are TRBV5-1 and TRBJ2-7; TRBD1 is a possible D gene (6 bases). V gave up 4 bases and J gave up 0 bases, with 14 bases separating them. The CDR3 runs to 15 residues. The germline V gene encodes CDR1 SGHRS and CDR2 YFSETQ. DNA of the CDR3: TGCGCCAGCAGCCCCCTGGACAGTATCTCCTACGAGCAGTACTTC. As protein: CASSPLDSISYEQYF. Combining the CDR3 with reference TRBV5-1 and TRBJ2-7 gives the whole variable domain KAGVTQTPRYLIKTRGQQVTLSCSPISGHRSVSWYQQTPGQGLQFLFEYFSETQRNKGNFPGRFSGRQFSNSRSEMNVSTLELGDSALYLCASSPLDSISYEQYFGPGTRLTVT.

The V gene is TRBV3-1, the J gene TRBJ2-4; 10 bases are shared with TRBD2. CDR1 and CDR2 (germline): LGHDT, YNNKEL (reference sequence). The length of the CDR3 is 19 residues. Trimming took 0 bases from V and 1 from J; bases not matched to a gene: 9. As DNA, the CDR3 is TGTGCCAGCAGCCAAGATCACGCTAGCGGGAGTGTGGCCAAAAACATTCAGTACTTC. Encoded protein: CASSQDHASGSVAKNIQYF.

This clonotype was counted a single time. DNA of the CDR3: TGCAGTGCTAGAGAGGATGAGCGGGCCCTCGAGCAGTTCTTC. Encoded protein: CSAREDERALEQFF. The chain employs TRBV20-1 and TRBJ2-1, with a tentative D call TRBD2 (6 bases). V gave up 0 bases and J gave up 10 bases, with 16 bases separating them. The CDR3 runs 14 residues. CDR1 is DFQATT and CDR2 is SNEGSKA in the germline V gene (reference sequence).

This clonotype was counted between two and nine times. The chain uses TRBV6-6 and TRBJ1-5; TRBD1 might be the D (5 bases). The ends were cut back, 6 bases at V and 0 bases at J, with 12 bases in the middle. The CDR3 covers 15 residues. Germline CDR1 reads MNHNY; CDR2 reads SVGAGI (reference sequence). CDR3 amino acids: CASSRDAHSNQPQHF. The CDR3 DNA reads TGTGCCAGCAGCCGGGACGCGCATAGCAATCAGCCCCAGCATTTT.

This clonotype has only a few counts. The chain carries TRBV6-1 and TRBJ2-5; TRBD2 aligns across 7 bases. This CDR3 has 16 residues. J was trimmed by 1 base and V by 0 bases; bases with no gene match: 5. The germline V gene has CDR1 MNHNS and CDR2 SASEGT. The CDR3 loop reads CASSEAAGVLQETQYF. CDR3 nucleotides: TGTGCCAGCAGTGAAGCGGCGGGAGTACTCCAAGAGACCCAGTACTTC.

The V gene is TRBV20-1, the J gene TRBJ2-1; D perhaps matches TRBD1 (6 bases). The J call is doubtful: the DNA matches TRBJ2-7 better. Germline CDR1 reads DFQATT; CDR2 reads SNEGSKA (reference sequence). The CDR3 runs to 12 residues. CDR3 sequence: CSGDTTYNEQYF. The CDR3 region has the DNA TGCAGTGGGGACACGACCTACAATGAGCAGTACTTC.

The chain recombines TRBV6-6 with TRBJ2-3, with a tentative D call TRBD2 (6 bases). The length of the CDR3 is 17 residues. The V and J ends lost 2 bases and 0 bases respectively, with 15 bases between them. Germline-derived CDR1 and CDR2 are MNHNY and SVGAGI (reference sequence). The CDR3 sequence is CASSYGEVAVSTDTQYF. The CDR3 nucleotides read TGTGCCAGCAGTTACGGTGAGGTAGCGGTTAGCACAGATACGCAGTATTTT.